The 22 T cell receptor beta chains below were found in one sample sequenced in a study of T cells after yellow fever vaccination. TCRdb recomputed calls from the 5' RACE reads with MiXCR, one row per CDR3 protein. This sample has around 550,000 distinct CDR3 sequences; 15% to 20% occur once, and the top ten carry approximately 14%. The sequences come from PBMCs, collected 15 days after the yellow fever booster vaccination. All receptors derive from a man aged 25 to 40 who received the YFV17D yellow fever vaccine.

The chain has TRBV3-1 and TRBJ2-3; D unclear. From germline, CDR1 is LGHDT and CDR2 YNNKEL (reference sequence). Trimming removed 4 bases from V and 0 bases from J, with 20 bases in between. The length of the CDR3 is 18 residues. CDR3 nucleotide sequence: TGTGCCAGCAGCCGGGCCTCTCCCCCCCAATCTAGCACAGATACGCAGTATTTT. Amino acid sequence: CASSRASPPQSSTDTQYF.

This clonotype was seen only a few times. The gene calls are TRBV5-1 and TRBJ2-3; D perhaps matches TRBD1 (6 bases). The CDR3 contains 15 residues. The V gene lost 0 bases and the J gene lost 8 bases, with 16 bases spanning the gap. Germline V gene sequence: CDR1 SGHRS, CDR2 YFSETQ. The CDR3 DNA reads as TGCGCCAGCAGCTTGGCGGACCCCAGGGGATCTACGCAGTATTTT. As protein: CASSLADPRGSTQYF.

The chain is built from TRBV5-5 and TRBJ1-5; D gene uncertain. The CDR3 is 14 residues long. V was trimmed by 4 bases and J by 5 bases, leaving 13 bases between them. Per the germline V gene, CDR1 is SGHKS and CDR2 is YYEKEE (reference sequence). The CDR3 DNA follows: TGTGCCAGCAGCCAGATGGAGACACATCAGCCCCAGCATTTT. Translated, it gives CASSQMETHQPQHF.

This clonotype was counted a few times. This chain joins TRBV14 and TRBJ2-7, with no clear D. Germline V gene lookup returns CDR1 SGHDN and CDR2 FVKESK. The ends were cut back, 4 bases at V and 2 bases at J, with 12 bases in the middle. There are 14 residues in the CDR3. The CDR3, as DNA: TGTGCCAGCAGCCCACGGATGCCCCCCTACGAGCAGTACTTC. Translated: CASSPRMPPYEQYF.

This chain uses TRBV18 with TRBJ2-1, with TRBD1 identical over 7 bases. The germline V gene has CDR1 KGHSH and CDR2 LQKENI. CDR3 length: 14 amino acids. J lost 5 bases, V lost 2 bases, and 3 bases had no gene match. CDR3 sequence (DNA): TGTGCCAGCTCACCAGGGACAGCCGACAATGAGCAGTTCTTC. This encodes CASSPGTADNEQFF.

The chain employs TRBV7-9 and TRBJ2-3; 8 bases agree with TRBD2. This CDR3 region has 13 residues. The ends lost 4 bases at V and 5 bases at J; junction bases unmatched: 2. The germline V gene encodes CDR1 SEHNR and CDR2 FQNEAQ (reference sequence). CDR3 nucleotide sequence: TGTGCCAGCAGCTGGGGGACTAGAGATACGCAGTATTTT. Translating gives CASSWGTRDTQYF. Combining the CDR3 with reference TRBV7-9 and TRBJ2-3 gives the whole variable domain DTGVSQNPRHKITKRGQNVTFRCDPISEHNRLYWYRQTLGQGPEFLTYFQNEAQLEKSRLLSDRFSAERPKGSFSTLEIQRTEQGDSAMYLCASSWGTRDTQYFGPGTRLTVL.

This clonotype was counted a few times. This sequence joins TRBV10-2 and TRBJ2-7, with 8 bases fitting TRBD1. The CDR3 extends over 18 amino acids. The V and J ends lost 8 bases and 4 bases, in that order; junction bases with no gene match: 22. The germline CDR1 and CDR2 sequences are WSHSY and SAAADI. The CDR3 protein is CASLADDVDRDRWYEQYF. The CDR3 nucleotides are TGCGCCAGCCTAGCCGACGACGTCGACCGGGACAGGTGGTACGAGCAGTACTTC.

The chain couples TRBV15 to TRBJ2-2; D not resolved. Trimming removed 8 bases from V and 5 bases from J, with 9 bases in between. Germline CDR1 LNHNV, CDR2 YYDKDF (reference sequence). The CDR3 loop spans 12 amino acids. The CDR3 loop is CATAGPTGELFF. The CDR3 DNA sequence: TGTGCCACCGCCGGACCTACCGGGGAGCTGTTTTTT.

The chain joins TRBV6-1 to TRBJ2-5, with D uncertain. Germline assignment: CDR1 MNHNS and CDR2 SASEGT. V was trimmed by 6 bases and J by 3 bases, leaving 11 bases between them. The CDR3 runs to 13 residues. The CDR3 spells CASSSTVEETQYF. CDR3 sequence (DNA): TGTGCCAGCAGCTCGACTGTGGAAGAGACCCAGTACTTC.

The gene calls are TRBV20-1 and TRBJ2-2, with 8 bases matching TRBD2. This CDR3 is built from 15 residues. Germline V gene sequence: CDR1 DFQATT, CDR2 SNEGSKA (reference sequence). V dropped 3 bases and J dropped 0; count of bases not matched to a gene: 3. The CDR3: CSARQLAANTGELFF. The CDR3 DNA is TGCAGTGCTAGGCAACTAGCGGCGAACACCGGGGAGCTGTTTTTT.

This clonotype was recorded a few times. The V call is TRBV7-2, the J call TRBJ1-4, with D tentatively TRBD1 (6 bases). CDR1 is SGHTA, CDR2 FQGNSA, per germline. The CDR3 is made up of 15 amino acids. V gave up 2 bases and J gave up 2 bases, with 9 bases separating them. The CDR3: CASSLHRVTNEKLFF. CDR3 nucleotides: TGTGCCAGCAGCTTACACAGGGTTACTAATGAAAAACTGTTTTTT.

This clonotype was seen only once. The gene calls are TRBV20-1 and TRBJ2-5; D call uncertain. The V gene lost 8 bases and the J gene lost 2 bases, with 18 bases spanning the gap. CDR3 size: 14 residues. CDR1 DFQATT and CDR2 SNEGSKA come from the germline V gene (reference sequence). CDR3 amino acids: CSPSSGRIQETQYF. The CDR3 DNA sequence: TGCAGTCCTTCATCCGGTCGAATACAAGAGACCCAGTACTTC.

This clonotype was observed a handful of times. The J gene is TRBJ2-5, the V gene TRBV5-1; D is unresolved. The CDR3 totals 13 residues. CDR1 and CDR2 from the germline V gene are SGHRS and YFSETQ. Trimming took 4 bases from V and 4 from J, leaving 11 bases between them. The CDR3 DNA sequence: TGCGCCAGCAGCCCTGGCCCCGGAGAGACCCAGTACTTC. Amino acids: CASSPGPGETQYF. The variable domain in full, completed from reference TRBV5-1 and TRBJ2-5, reads KAGVTQTPRYLIKTRGQQVTLSCSPISGHRSVSWYQQTPGQGLQFLFEYFSETQRNKGNFPGRFSGRQFSNSRSEMNVSTLELGDSALYLCASSPGPGETQYFGPGTRLLVL.

The chain carries TRBV5-1 and TRBJ1-5; 9 bases map to TRBD1. This CDR3 comprises 14 residues. Germline trimming cut 4 bases from V and 6 bases from J; bases unmatched to any gene: 5. Germline CDR1 SGHRS, CDR2 YFSETQ. This CDR3 is CASSKWTGAQPQHF. The CDR3 nucleotides are TGCGCCAGCAGCAAATGGACAGGGGCTCAGCCCCAGCATTTT.

The CDR3 is CASSLTNGQGLAKNIQYF. CDR3 coding DNA: TGTGCCAGCAGCTTAACGAATGGACAGGGGTTAGCCAAAAACATTCAGTACTTC. The rearrangement uses TRBV7-2 and TRBJ2-4, with 9 bases fitting TRBD1. The V segment lost 2 bases and the J segment 0 bases; nucleotides outside the gene matches: 8. This CDR3 comprises 18 residues. Per the germline V gene, CDR1 is SGHTA and CDR2 is FQGNSA.

This sequence joins TRBV6-2 or TRBV6-3 and TRBJ2-5; possibly TRBD2 for D (6 bases). V was clipped by 0 bases and J by 2 bases, with 10 bases between them. Germline V gene sequence: CDR1 MNHEY, CDR2 SVGEGT. The CDR3 spans 15 residues. Here the CDR3 reads CASSYSIREQETQYF. The CDR3 DNA sequence: TGTGCCAGCAGTTACTCGATCCGGGAGCAAGAGACCCAGTACTTC.

This clonotype was found many times. The chain is built from TRBV7-8 and TRBJ2-2; TRBD2 aligns across 9 bases. Germline V gene sequence: CDR1 SGHVS, CDR2 FQNEAQ. The CDR3 extends over 16 amino acids. The trim removed 1 base at V and 4 bases at J, leaving 4 bases unmatched. The CDR3 spells CASSLGSGRSTGELFF. The CDR3, as DNA: TGTGCCAGCAGCTTAGGGAGCGGGAGGAGCACCGGGGAGCTGTTTTTT.

In its sample, this clonotype was seen a few times. The chain's CDR3 is CASSPEVNYGYTF. The CDR3 nucleotides are TGTGCCAGCTCACCAGAGGTTAACTATGGCTACACCTTC. The V call is TRBV18, the J call TRBJ1-2; D is uncertain. The germline V and J ends were trimmed by 2 bases and 1 base, with 5 bases remaining between them. Germline V gene data show CDR1 as KGHSH and CDR2 as LQKENI. This CDR3 region has 13 residues.

The chain combines TRBV18 with TRBJ1-4; D gene ambiguous. Germline V gives CDR1 KGHSH, CDR2 LQKENI. The CDR3 extends over 15 amino acids. V lost 0 bases, J lost 8 bases, and 13 bases lay in between. DNA for the CDR3: TGTGCCAGCTCACCACCAGAGGGTGCGAAGGAAAAACTGTTTTTT. It codes for CASSPPEGAKEKLFF.

This clonotype has more than one count but fewer than ten. The rearrangement joins TRBV5-6 to TRBJ2-2; D is perhaps TRBD1 (6 bases). The germline CDR1 and CDR2 sequences are SGHDT and YYEEEE. The germline V and J ends were trimmed by 3 bases and 4 bases, with 10 bases remaining between them. The CDR3 has 14 amino acids. In DNA form, the CDR3 reads TGTGCCAGCAGCTCCGGGACACTCACCGGGGAGCTGTTTTTT. Protein product: CASSSGTLTGELFF.

The chain employs TRBV28 and TRBJ2-1; tentatively, D is TRBD1 or TRBD2 (6 bases each). Germline CDR1 is MDHEN and CDR2 is SYDVKM. The CDR3 totals 16 residues. V lost 2 bases to trimming and J lost 9 bases, with 20 bases between them. CDR3 nucleotide sequence: TGTGCCAGCAGTTTAGTAGGGGTAGACGGGGGCCGTGAGCAGTTCTTC. This codes for CASSLVGVDGGREQFF.

This clonotype was counted a few times. DNA of the CDR3: TGCAGTGCTAGCCCACAGGGACATGTGGAGACCCAGTACTTC. Its translation is CSASPQGHVETQYF. The rearrangement joins TRBV20-1 to TRBJ2-5, with D perhaps TRBD1 (6 bases). V was cut by 3 bases and J by 5 bases, with 16 bases left in between. This CDR3 has 14 amino acids. CDR1 and CDR2 (germline): DFQATT, SNEGSKA (reference sequence).